The entry below gives a single TCR beta chain sequence along with its context. This sample stems from a study of control samples from healthy donors and cancer patients. Measured with immunoSEQ multiplex PCR; TCRdb has only the in-frame clones, and not every one. The sample lists around 170,000 clones; roughly 92% were seen once. Germline CDR1 is KGHDR and CDR2 is SFDVKD. The length of the CDR3 is 13 residues. Trimming cost V 6 bases and J 7 bases, with 12 bases left between them. This receptor was identified in a woman under 40 in good health. The source material was blood. The chain employs TRBV24-1 and TRBJ1-3, with a tentative D call TRBD1 (5 bases). CDR3 in amino acids: CATSLTGGNTIYF. The DNA of the CDR3 is TGTGCCACCAGTCTTACAGGAGGGAACACCATATATTTT.